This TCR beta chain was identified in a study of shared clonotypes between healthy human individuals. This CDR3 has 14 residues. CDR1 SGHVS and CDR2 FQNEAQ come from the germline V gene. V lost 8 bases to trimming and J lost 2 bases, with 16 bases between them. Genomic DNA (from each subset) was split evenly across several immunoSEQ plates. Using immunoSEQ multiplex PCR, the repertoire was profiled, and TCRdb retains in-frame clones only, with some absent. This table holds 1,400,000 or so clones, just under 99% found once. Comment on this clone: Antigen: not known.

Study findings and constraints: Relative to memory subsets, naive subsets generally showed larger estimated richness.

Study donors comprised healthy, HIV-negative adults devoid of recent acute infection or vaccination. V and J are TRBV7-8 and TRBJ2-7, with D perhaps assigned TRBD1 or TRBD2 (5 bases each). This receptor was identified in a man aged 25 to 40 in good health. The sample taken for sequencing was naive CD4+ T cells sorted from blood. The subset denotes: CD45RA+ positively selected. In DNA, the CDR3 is TGTGCCAGCTCCTCCCGGTTGGGGGCCTACGAGCAGTACTTC. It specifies CASSSRLGAYEQYF.